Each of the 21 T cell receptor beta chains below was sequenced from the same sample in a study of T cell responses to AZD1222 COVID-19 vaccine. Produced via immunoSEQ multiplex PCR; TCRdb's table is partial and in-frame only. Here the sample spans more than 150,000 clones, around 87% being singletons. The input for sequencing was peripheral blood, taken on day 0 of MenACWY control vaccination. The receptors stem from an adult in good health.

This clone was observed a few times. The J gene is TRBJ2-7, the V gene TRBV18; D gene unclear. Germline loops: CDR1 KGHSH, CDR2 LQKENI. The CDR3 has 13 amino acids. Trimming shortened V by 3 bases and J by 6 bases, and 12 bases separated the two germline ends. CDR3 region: CASSPASSTEQYF. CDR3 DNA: TGTGCCAGCTCACCGGCCTCCTCCACCGAGCAGTACTTC.

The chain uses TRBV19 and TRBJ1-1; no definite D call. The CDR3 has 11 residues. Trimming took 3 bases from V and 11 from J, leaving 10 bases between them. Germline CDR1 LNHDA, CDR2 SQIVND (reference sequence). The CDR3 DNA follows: TGTGCCAGTAGTATTCTAGGTGGGGCTTTCTTT. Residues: CASSILGGAFF.

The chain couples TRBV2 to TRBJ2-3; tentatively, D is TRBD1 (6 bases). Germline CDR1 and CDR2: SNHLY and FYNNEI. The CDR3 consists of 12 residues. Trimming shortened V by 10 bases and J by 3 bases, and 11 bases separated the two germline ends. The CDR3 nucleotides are TGTGCCACTTCCGGGACAACAGATACGCAGTATTTT. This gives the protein CATSGTTDTQYF.

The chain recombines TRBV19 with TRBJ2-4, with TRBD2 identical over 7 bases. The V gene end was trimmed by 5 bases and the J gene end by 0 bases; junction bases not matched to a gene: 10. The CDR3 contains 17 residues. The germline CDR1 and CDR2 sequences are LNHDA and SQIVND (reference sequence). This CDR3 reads CASSPPGLVGAKNIQYF. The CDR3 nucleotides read TGTGCCAGTAGTCCGCCCGGACTAGTCGGAGCCAAAAACATTCAGTACTTC.

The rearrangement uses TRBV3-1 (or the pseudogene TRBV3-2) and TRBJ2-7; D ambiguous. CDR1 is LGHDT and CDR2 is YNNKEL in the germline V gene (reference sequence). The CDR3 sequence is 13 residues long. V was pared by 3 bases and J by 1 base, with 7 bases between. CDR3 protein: CASSQTASYEQYF. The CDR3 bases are TGTGCCAGCAGCCAGACGGCTTCCTACGAGCAGTACTTC.

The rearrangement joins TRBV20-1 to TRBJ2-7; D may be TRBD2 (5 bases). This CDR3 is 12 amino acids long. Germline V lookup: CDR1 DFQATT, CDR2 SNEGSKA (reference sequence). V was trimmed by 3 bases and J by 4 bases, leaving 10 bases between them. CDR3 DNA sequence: TGCAGTGCTAGTGTTGGCGGGTACGAGCAGTACTTC. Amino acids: CSASVGGYEQYF.

The CDR3: CASSPSVAGVNEQFF. CDR3 DNA sequence: TGTGCCAGCAGCCCCTCCGTAGCGGGAGTAAATGAGCAGTTCTTC. V gene TRBV9 combines with J gene TRBJ2-1, with 9 bases fitting TRBD2. The CDR3 has 15 amino acids. V lost 4 bases to trimming and J lost 7 bases; unmatched junction nucleotides: 9. The V gene's germline CDR1 is SGDLS and CDR2 YYNGEE.

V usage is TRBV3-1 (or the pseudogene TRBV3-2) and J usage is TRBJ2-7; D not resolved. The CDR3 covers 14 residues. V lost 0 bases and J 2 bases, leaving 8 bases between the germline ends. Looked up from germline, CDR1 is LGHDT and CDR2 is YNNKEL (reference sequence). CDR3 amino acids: CASSQEGGAYEQYF. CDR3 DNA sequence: TGTGCCAGCAGCCAAGAAGGTGGGGCCTACGAGCAGTACTTC.

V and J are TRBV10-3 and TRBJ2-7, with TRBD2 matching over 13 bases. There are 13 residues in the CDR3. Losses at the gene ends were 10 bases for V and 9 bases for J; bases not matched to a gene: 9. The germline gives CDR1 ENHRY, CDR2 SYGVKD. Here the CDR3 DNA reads TGTGCCACCCGACTAGCGGGAGGAGAAGGGCAGTACTTC. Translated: CATRLAGGEGQYF.

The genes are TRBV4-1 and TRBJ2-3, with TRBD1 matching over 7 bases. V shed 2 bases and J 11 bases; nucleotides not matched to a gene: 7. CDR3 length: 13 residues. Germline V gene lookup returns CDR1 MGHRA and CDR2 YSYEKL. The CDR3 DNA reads TGCGCCAGCAGCCAAACCGGGACAGAAGTGCAGTATTTT. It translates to CASSQTGTEVQYF.

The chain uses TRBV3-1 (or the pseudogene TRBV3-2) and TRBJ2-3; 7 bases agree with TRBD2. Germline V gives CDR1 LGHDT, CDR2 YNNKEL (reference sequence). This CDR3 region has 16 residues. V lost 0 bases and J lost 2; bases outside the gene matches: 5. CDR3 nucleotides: TGTGCCAGCAGCCAAGACCCCGGGAGGCCCACAGATACGCAGTATTTT. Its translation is CASSQDPGRPTDTQYF.

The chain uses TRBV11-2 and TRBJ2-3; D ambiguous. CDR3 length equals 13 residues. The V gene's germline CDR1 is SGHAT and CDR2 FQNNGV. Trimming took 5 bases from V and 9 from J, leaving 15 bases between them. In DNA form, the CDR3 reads TGTGCCAGCAGCCTCAACTCAGCGAGAACGCAGTATTTT. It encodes CASSLNSARTQYF.

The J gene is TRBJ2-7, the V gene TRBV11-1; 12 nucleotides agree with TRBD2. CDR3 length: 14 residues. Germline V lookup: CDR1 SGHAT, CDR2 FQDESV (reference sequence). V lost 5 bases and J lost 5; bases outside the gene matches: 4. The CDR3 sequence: CASSHRTSGNEQYF. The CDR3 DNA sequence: TGTGCCAGCAGCCATCGGACTAGCGGGAACGAGCAGTACTTC.

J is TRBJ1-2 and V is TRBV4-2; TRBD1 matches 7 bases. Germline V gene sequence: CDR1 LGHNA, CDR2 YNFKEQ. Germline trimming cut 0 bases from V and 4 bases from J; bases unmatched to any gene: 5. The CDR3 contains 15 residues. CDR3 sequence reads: CASSQDRGTAYGYTF. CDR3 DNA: TGTGCCAGCAGCCAAGATCGTGGGACAGCCTATGGCTACACCTTC.

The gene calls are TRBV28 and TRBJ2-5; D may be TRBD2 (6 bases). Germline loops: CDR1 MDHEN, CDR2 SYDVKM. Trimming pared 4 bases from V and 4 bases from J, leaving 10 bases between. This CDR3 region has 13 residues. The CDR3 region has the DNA TGTGCCAGCAGTTCGGGACTTACAGAGACCCAGTACTTC. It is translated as CASSSGLTETQYF. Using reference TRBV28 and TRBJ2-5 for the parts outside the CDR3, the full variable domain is DVKVTQSSRYLVKRTGEKVFLECVQDMDHENMFWYRQDPGLGLRLIYFSYDVKMKEKGDIPEGYSVSREKKERFSLILESASTNQTSMYLCASSSGLTETQYFGPGTRLLVL.

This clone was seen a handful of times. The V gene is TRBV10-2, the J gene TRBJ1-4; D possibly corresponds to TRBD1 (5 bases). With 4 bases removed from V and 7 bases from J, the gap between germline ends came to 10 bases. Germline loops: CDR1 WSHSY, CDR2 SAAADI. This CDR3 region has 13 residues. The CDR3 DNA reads TGCGCCAGCAGTGCCCAGGGAGCTGAAAAACTGTTTTTT. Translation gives CASSAQGAEKLFF.

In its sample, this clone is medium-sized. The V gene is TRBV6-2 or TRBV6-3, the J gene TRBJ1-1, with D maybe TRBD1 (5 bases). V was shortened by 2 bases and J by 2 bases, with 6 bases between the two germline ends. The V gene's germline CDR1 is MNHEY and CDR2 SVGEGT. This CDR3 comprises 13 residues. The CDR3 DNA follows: TGTGCCAGCAGTTACCGGGACAACACTGAAGCTTTCTTT. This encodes CASSYRDNTEAFF.

The CDR3 region is CASTPDSQETQYF. In DNA, the CDR3 is TGTGCCAGCACCCCGGACAGCCAAGAGACCCAGTACTTC. V and J are TRBV6-5 and TRBJ2-5; possibly TRBD1 for D (6 bases). Germline CDR1 is MNHEY and CDR2 is SVGAGI. The CDR3 has 13 amino acids. Trimming stripped 7 bases from V and 1 base from J, with 10 bases between.

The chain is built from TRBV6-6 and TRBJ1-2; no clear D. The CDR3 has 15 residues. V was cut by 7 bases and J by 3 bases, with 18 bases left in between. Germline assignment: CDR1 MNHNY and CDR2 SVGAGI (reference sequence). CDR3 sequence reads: CASTPVWKSDYGYTF. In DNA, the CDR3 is TGTGCCAGCACCCCCGTTTGGAAATCCGACTATGGCTACACCTTC.

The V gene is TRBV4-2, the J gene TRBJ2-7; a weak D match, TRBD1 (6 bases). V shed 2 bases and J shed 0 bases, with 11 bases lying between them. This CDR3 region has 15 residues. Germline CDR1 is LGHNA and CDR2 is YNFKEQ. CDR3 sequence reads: CASSQIADSSYEQYF. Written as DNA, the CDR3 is TGTGCCAGCAGCCAAATCGCGGACAGCTCCTACGAGCAGTACTTC.

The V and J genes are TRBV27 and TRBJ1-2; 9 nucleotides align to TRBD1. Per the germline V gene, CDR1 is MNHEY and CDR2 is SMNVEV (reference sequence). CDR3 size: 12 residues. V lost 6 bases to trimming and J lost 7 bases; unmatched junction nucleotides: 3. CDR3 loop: CASRGTGSGYTF. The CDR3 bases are TGTGCCAGCAGGGGGACAGGGTCTGGCTACACCTTC.